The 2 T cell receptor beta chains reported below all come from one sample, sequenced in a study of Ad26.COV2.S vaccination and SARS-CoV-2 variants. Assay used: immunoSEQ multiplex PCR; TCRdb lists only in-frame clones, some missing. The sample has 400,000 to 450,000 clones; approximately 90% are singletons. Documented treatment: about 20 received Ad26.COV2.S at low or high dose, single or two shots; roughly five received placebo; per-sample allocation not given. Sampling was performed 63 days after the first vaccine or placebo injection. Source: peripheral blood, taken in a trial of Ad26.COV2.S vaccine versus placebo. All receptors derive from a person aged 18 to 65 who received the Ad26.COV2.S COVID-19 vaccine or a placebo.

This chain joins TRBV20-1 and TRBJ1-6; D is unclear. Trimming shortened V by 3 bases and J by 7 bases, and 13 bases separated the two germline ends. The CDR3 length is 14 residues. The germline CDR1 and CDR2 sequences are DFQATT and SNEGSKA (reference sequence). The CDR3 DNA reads TGCAGTGCTAGTCTTGGACCGATCAATTCACCCCTCCACTTT. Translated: CSASLGPINSPLHF.

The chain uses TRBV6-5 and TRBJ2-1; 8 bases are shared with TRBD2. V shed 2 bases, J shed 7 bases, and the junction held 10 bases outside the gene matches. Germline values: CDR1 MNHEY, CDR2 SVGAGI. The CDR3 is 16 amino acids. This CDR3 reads CASSYAAGEGVNEQFF. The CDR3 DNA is TGTGCCAGCAGTTACGCAGCGGGAGAGGGGGTTAATGAGCAGTTCTTC.